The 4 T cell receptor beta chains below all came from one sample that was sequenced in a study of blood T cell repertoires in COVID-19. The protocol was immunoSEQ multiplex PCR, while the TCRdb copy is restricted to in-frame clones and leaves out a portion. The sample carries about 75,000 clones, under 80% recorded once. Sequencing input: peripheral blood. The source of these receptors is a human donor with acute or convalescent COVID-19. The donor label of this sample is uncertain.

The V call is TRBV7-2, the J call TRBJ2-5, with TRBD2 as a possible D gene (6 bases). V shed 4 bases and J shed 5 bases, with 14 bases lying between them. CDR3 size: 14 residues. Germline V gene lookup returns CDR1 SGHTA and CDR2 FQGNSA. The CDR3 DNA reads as TGTGCCAGCAGCTCCATCGCGGGGAGGGAGACCCAGTACTTC. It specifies CASSSIAGRETQYF.

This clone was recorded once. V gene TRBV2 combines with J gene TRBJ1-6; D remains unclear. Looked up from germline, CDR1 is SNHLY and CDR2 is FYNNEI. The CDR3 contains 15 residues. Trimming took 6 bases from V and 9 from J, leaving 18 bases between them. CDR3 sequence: CASRPGTLTGSPLHF. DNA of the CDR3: TGTGCCAGCAGGCCGGGAACTTTAACGGGTTCACCCCTCCACTTT.

The CDR3 sequence: CASSHGGALNTGELFF. Written as DNA, the CDR3 is TGTGCCAGCAGCCACGGGGGGGCGCTGAACACCGGGGAGCTGTTTTTT. The chain is built from TRBV7-3 and TRBJ2-2; 8 bases match TRBD2. V was clipped by 5 bases and J by 1 base; unmatched bases: 6. The CDR3 runs 16 residues. Germline CDR1 SGHTA, CDR2 FQGTGA.

For the CDR3, the DNA is TGCGCCAGCAGCATAGGGGCTTCCTACGAGCAGTACTTC. Its translation is CASSIGASYEQYF. This chain joins TRBV5-1 and TRBJ2-7; a weak D match, TRBD1 (5 bases). Germline loops: CDR1 SGHRS, CDR2 YFSETQ. The CDR3 length is 13 residues. Trimming cost V 4 bases and J 1 base, with 9 bases left between them.